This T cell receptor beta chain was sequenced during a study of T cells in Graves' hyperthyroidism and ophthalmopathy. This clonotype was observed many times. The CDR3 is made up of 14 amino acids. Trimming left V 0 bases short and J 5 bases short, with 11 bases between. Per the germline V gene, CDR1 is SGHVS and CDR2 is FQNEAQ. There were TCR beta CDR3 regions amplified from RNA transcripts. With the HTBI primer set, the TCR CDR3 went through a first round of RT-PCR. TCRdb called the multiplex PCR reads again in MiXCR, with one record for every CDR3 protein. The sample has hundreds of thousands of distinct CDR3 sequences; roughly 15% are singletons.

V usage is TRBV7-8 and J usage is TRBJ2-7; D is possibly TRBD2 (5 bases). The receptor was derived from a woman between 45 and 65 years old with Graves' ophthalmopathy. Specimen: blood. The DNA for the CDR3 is TGTGCCAGCAGCTTAGCGAGGGAACGGGACGAGCAGTACTTC. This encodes CASSLARERDEQYF.